These 32 T cell receptor beta chains share one sample of origin, sequenced in a study of prognosis after radiotherapy for stage I lung cancer (TCRdb year 2021). The instrument was an Illumina HiSeq 3000. Two rounds of multiplex PCR were performed to amplify the TCR beta CDR3 region from genomic DNA. In the first PCR round, primers specific to each TRBV and TRBJ gene were used, and the primer sequences were filed in Chinese patent CN105087789A. The public reads were reprocessed in TCRdb via fastp at Q25 and MiXCR, keeping in-frame beta chains. For every CDR3 protein sequence, its rows merge into one entry that carries the most common genes and DNA. Across this sample there are fewer than 25,000 distinct CDR3 sequences, with roughly 41% seen only once. The ten largest clones take up 30% to 35% of the sample. Here the sequenced sample was PBMCs, taken before or after stereotactic body radiation therapy (not recorded which). These receptors were collected from a donor aged 50 or older with non-small cell lung cancer.

This clonotype was detected many times. CDR3 DNA sequence: TGCAGTGCGCGGGGACTAGCGGAAGTCTACGAGCAGTACTTC. As protein: CSARGLAEVYEQYF. The chain uses TRBV20-1 and TRBJ2-7, with 11 bases that match TRBD2. The junction had 7 bases not matched to a gene; V was cut back by 6 bases and J by 3 bases. The CDR3 contains 14 residues. The V gene's germline CDR1 is DFQATT and CDR2 SNEGSKA (reference sequence).

Details on this clonotype: A much bigger clone sits one base away, suggesting this may be a read error. This sequence joins TRBV28 and TRBJ2-5; no clear D. Germline V gives CDR1 MDHEN, CDR2 SYDVKM. Trimming pared 5 bases from V and 11 bases from J, leaving 15 bases between. This CDR3 has 12 amino acids. CDR3 sequence: CASSGYAWVQYF. The CDR3 region has the DNA TGTGCCAGCAGTGGTTACGCTTGGGTTCAGTACTTC.

This clonotype was picked up many times. The rearrangement joins TRBV20-1 to TRBJ1-1; 7 bases match TRBD1. The V segment lost 5 bases and the J segment 4 bases; nucleotides outside the gene matches: 4. The CDR3 spans 12 residues. Germline V gene lookup returns CDR1 DFQATT and CDR2 SNEGSKA (reference sequence). The CDR3: CSADDRVTEAFF. In DNA form, the CDR3 reads TGCAGTGCTGATGACAGGGTCACTGAAGCTTTCTTT.

This clonotype was detected many times. The chain has TRBV2 and TRBJ2-1; 10 bases agree with TRBD1. Trimming cost V 6 bases and J 8 bases; bases outside gene matches: 7. This CDR3 is built from 14 residues. Germline loops: CDR1 SNHLY, CDR2 FYNNEI. The CDR3 DNA follows: TGTGCCAGCAGGCCGGGACAGGGGATCGATGAGCAGTTCTTC. Protein sequence: CASRPGQGIDEQFF.

Note on this clonotype: This could be a read error, since a much larger clone is one nucleotide away. CDR3 residues: CASSLGQVQETQYF. The CDR3 DNA is TGCGCCAGCAGCTTGGGGCAGGTCCAAGAGACCCAGTACTTC. The J gene is TRBJ2-5, the V gene TRBV5-1; D call uncertain. Germline-derived CDR1 and CDR2 are SGHRS and YFSETQ. V was shortened by 0 bases and J by 1 base, with 7 bases between the two germline ends. This CDR3 spans 14 amino acids.

V and J are TRBV12-3 or TRBV12-4 and TRBJ2-1; no reliable D call. The V gene lost 5 bases and the J gene lost 7 bases, with 12 bases spanning the gap. The CDR3 sequence is 13 residues long. DNA for the CDR3: TGTGCCAGCAGTGGCTACCAAGGAAATGAGCAGTTCTTC. Amino acids: CASSGYQGNEQFF.

This clonotype is labeled as medium-sized. V usage is TRBV24-1 and J usage is TRBJ2-3; 10 bases map to TRBD1. This CDR3 has 15 residues. V gave up 6 bases and J gave up 1 base; unmatched junction bases: 3. Germline lookup yields CDR1 KGHDR and CDR2 SFDVKD. CDR3 amino acids: CATSFGTGGTDTQYF. The CDR3, as DNA: TGTGCCACCAGTTTCGGGACAGGGGGCACAGATACGCAGTATTTT.

Many counts were recorded for this clonotype. This chain connects TRBV5-6 to TRBJ1-4; 7 bases line up with TRBD1. CDR1 is SGHDT, CDR2 YYEEEE, per germline. The CDR3 is 15 residues long. V was clipped by 4 bases and J by 0 bases; unmatched bases: 3. The CDR3 loop is CASSGDSTTNEKLFF. The CDR3 DNA is TGTGCCAGCAGCGGGGACAGCACAACTAATGAAAAACTGTTTTTT.

Remarks on this clonotype: With only one base between it and a far larger clone, this is likely a read error. The DNA for the CDR3 is TGTTCCAGCAGCTCCGGGACGAACTCTGGGGCCAACGTCCTGACTTTC. Its translation: CSSSSGTNSGANVLTF. This chain links TRBV7-9 with TRBJ2-6, with D tentatively TRBD1 or TRBD2 (5 bases each). The CDR3 runs to 16 residues. Germline lookup yields CDR1 SEHNR and CDR2 FQNEAQ (reference sequence).

This clonotype appeared many times. The V and J genes are TRBV27 and TRBJ2-1; perhaps TRBD2 as D (6 bases). With 2 bases removed from V and 0 bases from J, the gap between germline ends came to 8 bases. Germline CDR1 and CDR2: MNHEY and SMNVEV (reference sequence). CDR3 length: 15 residues. The CDR3 DNA reads TGTGCCAGCAGTTTAGGGGGGAACTCCTACAATGAGCAGTTCTTC. Translated: CASSLGGNSYNEQFF.

This clonotype was observed a handful of times. This may be a read error, as it is one base from a much larger clone. The V and J genes are TRBV7-2 and TRBJ2-5, with 12 bases identical to TRBD2. The CDR3 runs 17 residues. V was pared by 7 bases and J by 4 bases, with 13 bases of the junction left unmatched. Per germline, CDR1 SGHTA and CDR2 FQGNSA. CDR3 amino acids: CASILNPGTSGSETQYF. The CDR3 bases are TGTGCCAGCATCCTCAACCCCGGGACTAGCGGGTCAGAGACCCAGTACTTC.

This clonotype was recorded once. A far larger clone is just one base off, so this is likely a read error. V gene TRBV6-4 combines with J gene TRBJ2-7, with 13 bases fitting TRBD2. The CDR3 sequence is 14 residues long. Germline-derived CDR1 and CDR2 are MRHNA and SNTAGT. V lost 9 bases to trimming and J lost 6 bases; unmatched junction nucleotides: 8. For the CDR3, the DNA is TGTGCCAGTTCAGGACTAGCGGGAGTGGGCGAGCAGTACTTC. The encoded protein is CASSGLAGVGEQYF.

This clonotype was counted many times. The V gene is TRBV7-2, the J gene TRBJ2-5, with 8 bases fitting TRBD2. CDR1 is SGHTA, CDR2 FQGNSA, per germline. With 0 bases clipped from V and 1 base from J, the junction kept 7 bases outside the gene matches. The CDR3 is 17 residues long. CDR3 sequence reads: CASSLAAIAGPQETQYF. CDR3 nucleotides: TGTGCCAGCAGCTTAGCGGCGATAGCGGGGCCCCAAGAGACCCAGTACTTC. Full variable domain (outside the CDR3, taken from reference TRBV7-2 and TRBJ2-5): GAGVSQSPSNKVTEKGKDVELRCDPISGHTALYWYRQSLGQGLEFLIYFQGNSAPDKSGLPSDRFSAERTGGSVSTLTIQRTQQEDSAVYLCASSLAAIAGPQETQYFGPGTRLLVL.

This clonotype was seen at least ten times. This chain links TRBV19 with TRBJ1-1; D is undetermined. V dropped 2 bases and J dropped 4 bases, with 11 bases sitting between them. The V gene's germline CDR1 is LNHDA and CDR2 SQIVND (reference sequence). CDR3 length: 14 residues. The CDR3, as DNA: TGTGCCAGTAGTATAATGGGTGGTTCCACTGAAGCTTTCTTT. This gives the protein CASSIMGGSTEAFF.

This clonotype was detected once. A far larger clone is one nucleotide away, so this likely arose from a read error. The chain is built from TRBV7-9 and TRBJ1-3; D gene ambiguous. This CDR3 contains 13 residues. In germline, CDR1 is SEHNR, CDR2 FQNEAQ (reference sequence). The DNA of the CDR3 is TGTGCCAGCAGCTTAGCGACTGGAAACACCACATATTTT. It codes for CASSLATGNTTYF.

In its sample, this clonotype was seen many times. The chain has TRBV5-8 and TRBJ2-5, with a weak D call TRBD2 (5 bases). The CDR3 totals 14 residues. Trimming took off 1 base at V and 2 bases at J, with 9 bases between the two ends. Germline V gene lookup returns CDR1 SGHTS and CDR2 YDEGEE. CDR3 nucleotide sequence: TGTGCCAGCAGCTTGCTGGAGGAGCAAGAGACCCAGTACTTC. It specifies CASSLLEEQETQYF.

The chain uses TRBV20-1 and TRBJ2-5; perhaps TRBD1 as D (6 bases). Germline CDR1 is DFQATT and CDR2 is SNEGSKA (reference sequence). Deletions cut 0 bases from V and 3 bases from J, with 23 bases between. This CDR3 spans 18 amino acids. The CDR3 sequence: CSARDTRLSTGLKETQYF. CDR3 in DNA: TGCAGTGCTAGAGATACCAGACTCTCTACAGGGCTAAAAGAGACCCAGTACTTC.

The chain carries TRBV30 and TRBJ2-7, with D perhaps matching TRBD1 (5 bases). The CDR3 contains 12 residues. Per germline, CDR1 GTSNPN and CDR2 SVGIG (reference sequence). V dropped 8 bases and J dropped 1 base, with 12 bases sitting between them. The CDR3 sequence: CAGGHNSYEQYF. The CDR3 DNA follows: TGTGCCGGCGGACATAATTCCTACGAGCAGTACTTC.

In its sample, this clonotype was seen many times. V is TRBV18 and J is TRBJ1-1; 9 bases agree with TRBD1. Germline loops: CDR1 KGHSH, CDR2 LQKENI. V shed 1 base, J shed 8 bases, and the junction held 5 bases outside the gene matches. The CDR3 sequence is 14 residues long. The chain's CDR3 is CASSPQQGAEEAFF. The CDR3 DNA reads as TGTGCCAGCTCACCACAACAGGGGGCGGAGGAAGCTTTCTTT.

This clonotype came up many times. The CDR3 sequence is CASSPTGGEETQYF. CDR3 in DNA: TGTGCCAGCAGTCCTACGGGAGGGGAAGAGACCCAGTACTTC. The rearrangement joins TRBV12-3 or TRBV12-4 to TRBJ2-5; 8 bases map to TRBD2. V dropped 5 bases and J dropped 3; count of bases not matched to a gene: 5. The CDR3 is 14 residues long.

In nucleotides, the CDR3 is TGTGCCAGCAACCGGGGGCCTGGGACATATACGCAGTATTTT. It specifies CASNRGPGTYTQYF. The chain combines TRBV6-1 with TRBJ2-3; the D gene could be TRBD1 or TRBD2 (6 bases each). Trimming removed 7 bases at V and 7 bases at J, with 18 bases between. Looked up from germline, CDR1 is MNHNS and CDR2 is SASEGT. This CDR3 has 14 amino acids.

This clonotype occurred many times. The J gene is TRBJ2-7, the V gene TRBV7-9; 7 nucleotides line up with TRBD1. The trim removed 4 bases at V and 2 bases at J, leaving 8 bases unmatched. The CDR3 is made up of 15 amino acids. Germline loops: CDR1 SEHNR, CDR2 FQNEAQ (reference sequence). CDR3 sequence (DNA): TGTGCCAGCAGCTACGGTGACAGGGTAGCCTACGAGCAGTACTTC. Amino acids: CASSYGDRVAYEQYF.

This clonotype was recorded a few times. A much larger clone differs from this one at a single base, so this may be a read error. V and J are TRBV25-1 and TRBJ1-2, with TRBD1 as a possible D gene (5 bases). The CDR3 contains 13 residues. Germline V gene sequence: CDR1 MGHDK, CDR2 SYGVNS. V was clipped by 5 bases and J by 7 bases, with 14 bases between them. CDR3 sequence (DNA): TGTGCCAGCAGTTCCCAGGACAACGGTGGCTACACCTTC. Amino acid sequence: CASSSQDNGGYTF.

The chain carries TRBV6-1 and TRBJ2-7; the D gene could be TRBD1 or TRBD2 (5 bases each). This CDR3 region has 13 residues. Trimming removed 6 bases from V and 1 base from J, with 10 bases in between. CDR1 is MNHNS and CDR2 is SASEGT in the germline V gene. CDR3 sequence (DNA): TGTGCCAGCAGGGTTGGGGGTTCCTACGAGCAGTACTTC. The encoded protein is CASRVGGSYEQYF.

This clonotype was detected ten times or more. This chain uses TRBV28 with TRBJ2-1; possibly TRBD2 for D (6 bases). The CDR3 contains 17 residues. Trimming cost V 3 bases and J 5 bases, with 20 bases left between them. Germline CDR1 reads MDHEN; CDR2 reads SYDVKM. The CDR3 sequence is CASSLRKLGTGHNEQFF. The CDR3 nucleotides are TGTGCCAGCAGTTTGAGAAAGTTGGGGACTGGACACAATGAGCAGTTCTTC. Full variable domain (rest looked up from reference TRBV28 and TRBJ2-1): DVKVTQSSRYLVKRTGEKVFLECVQDMDHENMFWYRQDPGLGLRLIYFSYDVKMKEKGDIPEGYSVSREKKERFSLILESASTNQTSMYLCASSLRKLGTGHNEQFFGPGTRLTVL.

In its sample, this clonotype was seen many times. The chain carries TRBV11-2 and TRBJ1-1; tentatively, D is TRBD1 (6 bases). V was shortened by 5 bases and J by 10 bases, with 14 bases between the two germline ends. The CDR3 consists of 12 residues. Germline CDR1 SGHAT, CDR2 FQNNGV. CDR3 loop: CASSQRTGRAFF. Written as DNA, the CDR3 is TGTGCCAGCAGCCAGCGAACAGGGAGAGCTTTCTTT.

This clonotype was counted many times. The chain recombines TRBV5-5 with TRBJ1-2; D unclear. CDR1 is SGHKS, CDR2 YYEKEE, per germline (reference sequence). V gave up 2 bases and J gave up 7 bases, with 15 bases separating them. The CDR3 is 14 residues long. The CDR3 DNA sequence: TGTGCCAGCAGCTTAACAACCGAACGATTTGGCTACACCTTC. Protein: CASSLTTERFGYTF.

This clonotype has a single count. The chain combines TRBV6-1 with TRBJ2-2; 11 bases map to TRBD2. Unmatched junction bases numbered 21, after V lost 7 bases and J lost 5 bases. Germline assignment: CDR1 MNHNS and CDR2 SASEGT. The CDR3 has 20 amino acids. The CDR3 DNA reads TGTGCCAGCAAAGACTGGGACGGACGACTAGCGGGATACCGGACCGGGGAGCTGTTTTTT. It is translated as CASKDWDGRLAGYRTGELFF.

By its share, this clonotype is medium-sized (0.01 to 0.1%). The chain recombines TRBV11-2 with TRBJ2-7; the match to TRBD1 covers 10 bases. The germline CDR1 and CDR2 sequences are SGHAT and FQNNGV. J was trimmed by 2 bases and V by 3 bases; bases with no gene match: 4. The CDR3 sequence is 15 residues long. CDR3 residues: CASSFNDRGPYEQYF. CDR3 DNA sequence: TGTGCCAGCAGCTTCAATGACAGGGGGCCCTACGAGCAGTACTTC.

This clonotype has a count of ten or more. The chain has TRBV20-1 and TRBJ2-5, with 13 bases identical to TRBD2. This CDR3 spans 13 amino acids. The V gene's germline CDR1 is DFQATT and CDR2 SNEGSKA (reference sequence). V dropped 5 bases and J dropped 6; count of bases not matched to a gene: 3. CDR3: CSAWTSGRQTQYF. In nucleotides, the CDR3 is TGCAGTGCTTGGACTAGCGGGAGACAGACCCAGTACTTC.

Ten or more counts support this clonotype. DNA of the CDR3: TGTGCCAGCTCACCACCCTACGGTAGCACAGATACGCAGTATTTT. Its translation is CASSPPYGSTDTQYF. V is TRBV18 and J is TRBJ2-3; D call uncertain. The V end lost 0 bases, the J end lost 0 bases, and 7 bases lay between the germline ends. Germline V CDR1 and CDR2: KGHSH, LQKENI. The CDR3 is 15 amino acids.

In this sample, this clonotype turned up many times. V gene TRBV13 combines with J gene TRBJ2-7; D might be TRBD2 (5 bases). CDR3 size: 14 residues. CDR1 is PRHDT, CDR2 FYEKMQ, per germline (reference sequence). V was pared by 4 bases and J by 1 base, with 11 bases between. The CDR3 region has the DNA TGTGCCAGCAGCTATCCCGGGAATTCCTACGAGCAGTACTTC. Translation gives CASSYPGNSYEQYF.